This TCR beta chain was found in a study of blood T cell repertoires in COVID-19. Study summary: Italy, Spain and the United States were the sources of the convalescent and acute COVID-19 samples.

Authors' analysis steps: Reference gene primers were amplified, and this amplification served to estimate nucleated cell counts. Clones were read by immunoSEQ multiplex PCR, and TCRdb kept only the in-frame ones, dropping some. That table furnishes V, J and clone size, whereas the DNA furnished D and trimming. Here the sample spans 200,000 or so clones, roughly 85% being singletons. CDR1 is SGHTA, CDR2 FQGNSA, per germline. The trim removed 3 bases at V and 4 bases at J, leaving 7 bases unmatched. The CDR3 totals 17 residues. In assigning cohorts, the study relied on participant-reported clinical history. Recovered participants had two consecutive negative NP/OP PCR tests, healthcare professional clearance, or symptom resolution.

This chain uses TRBV7-2 with TRBJ1-3; 12 positions match TRBD1. The sequence was collected from a man aged 25-45 years who had recovered from COVID-19. Sample: PBMCs or T cells enriched from blood (not recorded which). CDR3 amino acids: CASSFRDRGPGGNTIYF. The CDR3 DNA is TGTGCCAGCAGCTTCCGGGACAGGGGGCCGGGAGGAAACACCATATATTTT. Full variable domain (rest looked up from reference TRBV7-2 and TRBJ1-3): GAGVSQSPSNKVTEKGKDVELRCDPISGHTALYWYRQSLGQGLEFLIYFQGNSAPDKSGLPSDRFSAERTGGSVSTLTIQRTQQEDSAVYLCASSFRDRGPGGNTIYFGEGSWLTVV.